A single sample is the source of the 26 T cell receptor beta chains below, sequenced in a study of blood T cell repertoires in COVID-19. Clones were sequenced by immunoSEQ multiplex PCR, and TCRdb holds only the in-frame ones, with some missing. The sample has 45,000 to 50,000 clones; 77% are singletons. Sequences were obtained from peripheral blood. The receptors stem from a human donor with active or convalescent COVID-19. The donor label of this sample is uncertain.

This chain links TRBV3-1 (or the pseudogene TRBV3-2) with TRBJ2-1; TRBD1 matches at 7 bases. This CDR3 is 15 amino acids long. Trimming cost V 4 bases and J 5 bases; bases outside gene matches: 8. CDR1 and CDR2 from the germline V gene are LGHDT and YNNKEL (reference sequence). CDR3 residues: CASSPRQGRNNEQFF. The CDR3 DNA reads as TGTGCCAGCAGCCCCCGACAGGGAAGGAACAATGAGCAGTTCTTC.

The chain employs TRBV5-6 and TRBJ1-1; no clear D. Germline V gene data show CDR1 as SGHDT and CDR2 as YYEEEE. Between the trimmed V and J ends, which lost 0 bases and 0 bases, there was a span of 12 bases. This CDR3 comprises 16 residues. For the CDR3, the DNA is TGTGCCAGCAGCTTGGCCTCTAACAGAATGAACACTGAAGCTTTCTTT. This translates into CASSLASNRMNTEAFF.

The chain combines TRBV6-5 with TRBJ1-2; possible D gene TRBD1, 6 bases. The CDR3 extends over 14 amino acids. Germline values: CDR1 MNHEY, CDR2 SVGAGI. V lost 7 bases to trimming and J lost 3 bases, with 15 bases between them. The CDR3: CASMSRQVDYGYTF. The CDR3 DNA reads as TGTGCCAGCATGAGCCGACAGGTCGACTATGGCTACACCTTC.

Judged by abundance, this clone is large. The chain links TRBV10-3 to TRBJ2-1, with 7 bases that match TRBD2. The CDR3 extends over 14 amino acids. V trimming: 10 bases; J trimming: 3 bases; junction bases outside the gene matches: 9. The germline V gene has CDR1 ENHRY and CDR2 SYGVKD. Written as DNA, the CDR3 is TGTGCCACCGCGGGAGAAACGGACTACAATGAGCAGTTCTTC. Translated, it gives CATAGETDYNEQFF.

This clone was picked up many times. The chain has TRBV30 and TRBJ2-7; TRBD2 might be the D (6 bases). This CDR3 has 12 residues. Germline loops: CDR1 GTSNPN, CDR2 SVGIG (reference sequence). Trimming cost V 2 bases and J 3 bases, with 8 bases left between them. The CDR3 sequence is CAWSPTSYEQYF. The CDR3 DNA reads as TGTGCCTGGAGTCCGACTAGCTACGAGCAGTACTTC. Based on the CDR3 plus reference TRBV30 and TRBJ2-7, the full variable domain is SQTIHQWPATLVQPVGSPLSLECTVEGTSNPNLYWYRQAAGRGLQLLFYSVGIGQISSEVPQNLSASRPQDRQFILSSKKLLLSDSGFYLCAWSPTSYEQYFGPGTRLTVT.

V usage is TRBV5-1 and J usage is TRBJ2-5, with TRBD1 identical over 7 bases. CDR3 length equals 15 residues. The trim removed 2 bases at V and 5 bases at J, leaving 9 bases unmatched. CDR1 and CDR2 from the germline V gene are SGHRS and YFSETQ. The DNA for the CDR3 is TGCGCCAGCAGCTTTTGGGGACAGAGCGTTGAGACCCAGTACTTC. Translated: CASSFWGQSVETQYF.

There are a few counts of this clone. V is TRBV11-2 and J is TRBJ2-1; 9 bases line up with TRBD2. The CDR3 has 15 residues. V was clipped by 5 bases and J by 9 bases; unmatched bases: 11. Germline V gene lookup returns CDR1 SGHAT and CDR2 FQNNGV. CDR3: CASSDNAGGPLEQFF. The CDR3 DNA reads TGTGCCAGCAGCGATAACGCGGGAGGGCCGCTTGAGCAGTTCTTC. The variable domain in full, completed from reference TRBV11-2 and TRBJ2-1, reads EAGVAQSPRYKIIEKRQSVAFWCNPISGHATLYWYQQILGQGPKLLIQFQNNGVVDDSQLPKDRFSAERLKGVDSTLKIQPAKLEDSAVYLCASSDNAGGPLEQFFGPGTRLTVL.

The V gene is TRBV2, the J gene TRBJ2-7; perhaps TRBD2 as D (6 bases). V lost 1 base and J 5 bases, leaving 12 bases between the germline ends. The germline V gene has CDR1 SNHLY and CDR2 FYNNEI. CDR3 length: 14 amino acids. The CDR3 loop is CASSEGFSGDEQYF. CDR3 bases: TGTGCCAGCAGTGAAGGATTCTCGGGGGACGAGCAGTACTTC.

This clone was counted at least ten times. CDR3 in amino acids: CAISESSGWSQETQYF. The CDR3 DNA reads as TGTGCCATCAGTGAGTCGTCGGGGTGGAGCCAAGAGACCCAGTACTTC. V gene TRBV10-3 combines with J gene TRBJ2-5; possible D gene TRBD2, 5 bases. Trimming took off 0 bases at V and 1 base at J, with 12 bases between the two ends. The CDR3 consists of 16 residues. CDR1 and CDR2 (germline): ENHRY, SYGVKD.

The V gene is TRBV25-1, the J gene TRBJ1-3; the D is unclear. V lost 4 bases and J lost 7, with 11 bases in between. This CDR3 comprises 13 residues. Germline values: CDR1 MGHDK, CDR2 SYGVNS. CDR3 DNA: TGTGCCAGCAGTGCTCCCCCCGGGAACACCATATATTTT. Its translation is CASSAPPGNTIYF.

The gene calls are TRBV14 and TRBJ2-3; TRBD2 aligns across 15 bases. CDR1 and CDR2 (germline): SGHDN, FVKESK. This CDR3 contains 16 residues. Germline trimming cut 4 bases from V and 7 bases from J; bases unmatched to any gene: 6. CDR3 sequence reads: CASSPTGLAGGNTQYF. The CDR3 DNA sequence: TGTGCCAGCAGCCCTACGGGACTAGCGGGAGGAAATACGCAGTATTTT.

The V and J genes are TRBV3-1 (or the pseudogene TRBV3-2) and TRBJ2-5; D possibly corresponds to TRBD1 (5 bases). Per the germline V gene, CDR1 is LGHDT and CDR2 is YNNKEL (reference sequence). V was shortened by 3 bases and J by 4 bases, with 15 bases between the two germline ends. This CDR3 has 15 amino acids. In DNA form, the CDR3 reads TGTGCCAGCAGCCAGGACGCGACAGAAAGAGAGACCCAGTACTTC. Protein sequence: CASSQDATERETQYF.

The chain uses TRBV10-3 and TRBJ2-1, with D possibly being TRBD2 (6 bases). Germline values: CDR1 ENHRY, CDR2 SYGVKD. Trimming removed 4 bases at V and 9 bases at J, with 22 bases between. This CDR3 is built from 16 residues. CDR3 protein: CAISGGGAEVSGEQFF. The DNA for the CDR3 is TGTGCCATCAGTGGGGGCGGGGCTGAAGTGTCGGGTGAGCAGTTCTTC.

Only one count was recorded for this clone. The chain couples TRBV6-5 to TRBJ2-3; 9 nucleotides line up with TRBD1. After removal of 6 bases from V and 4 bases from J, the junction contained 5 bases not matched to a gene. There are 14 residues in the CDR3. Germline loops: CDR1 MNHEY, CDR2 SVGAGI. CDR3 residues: CASSPTGGPDTQYF. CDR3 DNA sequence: TGTGCCAGCAGCCCCACAGGGGGCCCAGATACGCAGTATTTT.

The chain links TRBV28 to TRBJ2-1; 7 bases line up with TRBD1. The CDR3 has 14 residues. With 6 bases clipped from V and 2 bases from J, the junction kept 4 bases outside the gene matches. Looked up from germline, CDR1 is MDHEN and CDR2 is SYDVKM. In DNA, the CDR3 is TGTGCCAGCAGCCCCCAGGGGGCCTACAATGAGCAGTTCTTC. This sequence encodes CASSPQGAYNEQFF.

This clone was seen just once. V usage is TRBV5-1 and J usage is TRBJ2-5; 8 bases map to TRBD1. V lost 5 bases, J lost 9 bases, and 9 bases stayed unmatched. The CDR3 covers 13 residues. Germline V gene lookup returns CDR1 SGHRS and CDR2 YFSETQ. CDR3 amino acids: CASRVQGVGAQYF. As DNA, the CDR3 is TGCGCCAGCAGGGTACAGGGGGTTGGGGCCCAGTACTTC.

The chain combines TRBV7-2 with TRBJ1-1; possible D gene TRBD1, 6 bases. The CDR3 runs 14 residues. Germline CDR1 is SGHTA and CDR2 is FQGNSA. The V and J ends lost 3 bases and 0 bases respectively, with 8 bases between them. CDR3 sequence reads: CASSFRTVNTEAFF. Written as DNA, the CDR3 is TGTGCCAGCAGCTTCCGGACAGTGAACACTGAAGCTTTCTTT.

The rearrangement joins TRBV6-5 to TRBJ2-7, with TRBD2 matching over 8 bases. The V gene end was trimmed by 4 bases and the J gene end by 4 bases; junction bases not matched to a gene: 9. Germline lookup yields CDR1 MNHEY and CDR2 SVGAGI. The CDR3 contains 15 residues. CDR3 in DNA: TGTGCCAGCAGTTCCTCGGGTAGCGGGGAATACGAGCAGTACTTC. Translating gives CASSSSGSGEYEQYF.

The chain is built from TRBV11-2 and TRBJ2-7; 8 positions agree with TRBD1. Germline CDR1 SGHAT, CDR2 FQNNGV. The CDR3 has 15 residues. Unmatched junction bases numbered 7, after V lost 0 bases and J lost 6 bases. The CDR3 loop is CASSLDWTGQGEQYF. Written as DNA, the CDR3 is TGTGCCAGCAGCTTAGATTGGACAGGGCAGGGCGAGCAGTACTTC.

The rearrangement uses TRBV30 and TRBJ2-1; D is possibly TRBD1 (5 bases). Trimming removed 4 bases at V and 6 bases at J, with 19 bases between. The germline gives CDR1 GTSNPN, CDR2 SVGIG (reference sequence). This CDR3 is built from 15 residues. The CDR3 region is CAWTIPSRVGNEQFF. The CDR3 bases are TGTGCCTGGACCATCCCCAGCAGGGTGGGCAATGAGCAGTTCTTC.

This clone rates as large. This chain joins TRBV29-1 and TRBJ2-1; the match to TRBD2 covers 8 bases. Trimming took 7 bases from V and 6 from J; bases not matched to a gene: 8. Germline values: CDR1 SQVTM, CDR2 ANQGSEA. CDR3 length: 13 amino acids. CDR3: CSAEGLVGNEQFF. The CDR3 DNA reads TGCAGCGCTGAGGGACTAGTGGGCAATGAGCAGTTCTTC.

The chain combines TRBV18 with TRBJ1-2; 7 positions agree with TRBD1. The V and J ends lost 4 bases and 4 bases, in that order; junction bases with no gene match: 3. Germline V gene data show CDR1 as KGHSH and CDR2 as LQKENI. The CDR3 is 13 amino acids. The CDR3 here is CASSRTGSYGYTF. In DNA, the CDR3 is TGTGCCAGCTCACGGACAGGTTCCTATGGCTACACCTTC. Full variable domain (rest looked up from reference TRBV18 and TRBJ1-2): NAGVMQNPRHLVRRRGQEARLRCSPMKGHSHVYWYRQLPEEGLKFMVYLQKENIIDESGMPKERFSAEFPKEGPSILRIQQVVRGDSAAYFCASSRTGSYGYTFGSGTRLTVV.

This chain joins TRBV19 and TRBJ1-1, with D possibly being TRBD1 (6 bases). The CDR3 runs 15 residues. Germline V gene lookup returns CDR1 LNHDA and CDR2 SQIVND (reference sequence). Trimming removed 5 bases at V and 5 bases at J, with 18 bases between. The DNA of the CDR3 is TGTGCCAGTAGTTGGGTTCTAGGGGGAGAAACTGAAGCTTTCTTT. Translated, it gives CASSWVLGGETEAFF.

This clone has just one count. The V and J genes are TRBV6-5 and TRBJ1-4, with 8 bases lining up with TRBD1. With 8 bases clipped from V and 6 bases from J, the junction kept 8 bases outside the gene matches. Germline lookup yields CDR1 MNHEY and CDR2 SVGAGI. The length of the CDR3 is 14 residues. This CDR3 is CASFDPGGHEKLFF. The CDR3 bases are TGTGCCAGCTTCGATCCAGGGGGCCATGAAAAACTGTTTTTT.

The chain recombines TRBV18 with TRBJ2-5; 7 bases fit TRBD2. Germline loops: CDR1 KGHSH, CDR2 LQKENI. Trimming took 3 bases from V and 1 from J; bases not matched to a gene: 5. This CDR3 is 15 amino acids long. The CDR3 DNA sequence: TGTGCCAGCTCACCGGACGCTAGCGGCCAAGAGACCCAGTACTTC. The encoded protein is CASSPDASGQETQYF.

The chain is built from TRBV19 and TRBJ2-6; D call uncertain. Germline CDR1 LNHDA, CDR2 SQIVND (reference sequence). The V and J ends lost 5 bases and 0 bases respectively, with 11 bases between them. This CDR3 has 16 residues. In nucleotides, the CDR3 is TGTGCCAGTAGTCCACAATCTGGCTCTGGGGCCAACGTCCTGACTTTC. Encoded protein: CASSPQSGSGANVLTF.